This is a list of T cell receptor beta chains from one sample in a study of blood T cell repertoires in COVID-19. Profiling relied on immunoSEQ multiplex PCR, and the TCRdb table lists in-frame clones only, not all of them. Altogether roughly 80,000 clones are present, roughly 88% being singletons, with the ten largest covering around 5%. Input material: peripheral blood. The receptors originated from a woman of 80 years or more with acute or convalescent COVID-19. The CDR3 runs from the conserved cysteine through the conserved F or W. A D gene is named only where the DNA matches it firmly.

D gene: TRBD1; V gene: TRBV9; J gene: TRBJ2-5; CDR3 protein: CASSATTDRGVQYF
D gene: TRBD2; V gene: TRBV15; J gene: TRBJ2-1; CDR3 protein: CATSRTGTSGYNEQFF
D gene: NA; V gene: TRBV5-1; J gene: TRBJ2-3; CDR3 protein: CASSLGRSGVTQYF
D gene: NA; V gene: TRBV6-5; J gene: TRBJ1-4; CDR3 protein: CASSYTGSTNEKLFF
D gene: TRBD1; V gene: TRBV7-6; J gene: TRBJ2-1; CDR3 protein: CASSPGQFYNEQFF
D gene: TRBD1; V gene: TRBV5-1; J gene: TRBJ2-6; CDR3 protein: CASSLGAGGGGANVLTF
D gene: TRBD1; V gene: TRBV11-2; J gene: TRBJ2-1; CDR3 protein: CASSLSRDRAYNEQFF
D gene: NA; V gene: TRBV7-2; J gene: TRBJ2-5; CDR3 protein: CASSAMVAGETQYF
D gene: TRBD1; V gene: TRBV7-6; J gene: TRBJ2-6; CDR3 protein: CASSSPDRGEVLTF
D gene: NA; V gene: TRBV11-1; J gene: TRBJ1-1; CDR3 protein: CASSFMGIGANTEAFF
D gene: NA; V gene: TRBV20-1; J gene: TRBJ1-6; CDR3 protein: CSASLGGNSPLHF
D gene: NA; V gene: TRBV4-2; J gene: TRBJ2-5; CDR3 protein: CARKLRRREGETQYF
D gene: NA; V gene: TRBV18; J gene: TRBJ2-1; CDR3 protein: CASSPRLGGSYNEQFF
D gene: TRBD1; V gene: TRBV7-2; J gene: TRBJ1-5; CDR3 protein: CASSPRQGPGPQHF
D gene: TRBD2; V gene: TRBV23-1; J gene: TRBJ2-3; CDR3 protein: CATPTSGSTDTQYF
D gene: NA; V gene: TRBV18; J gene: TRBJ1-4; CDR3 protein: CASSPTGSREKLFF
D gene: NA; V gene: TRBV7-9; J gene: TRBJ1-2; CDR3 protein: CASTASIANYGYTF
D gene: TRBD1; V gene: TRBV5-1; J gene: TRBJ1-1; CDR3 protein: CASSLYRGEGTEAFF
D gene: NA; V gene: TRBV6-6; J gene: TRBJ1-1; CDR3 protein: CASSYSGVGTEAFF
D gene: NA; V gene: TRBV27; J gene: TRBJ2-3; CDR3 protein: CASSREVGTGTDTQYF
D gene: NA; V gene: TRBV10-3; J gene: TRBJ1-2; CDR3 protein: CAISDLDSPYGYTF
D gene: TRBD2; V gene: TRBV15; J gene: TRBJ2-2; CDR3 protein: CATSKGLAGTNGELFF
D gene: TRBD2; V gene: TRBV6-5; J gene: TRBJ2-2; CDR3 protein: CASTRQREGVGELFF
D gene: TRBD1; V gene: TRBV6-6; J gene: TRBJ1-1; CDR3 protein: CASSRGTGQRNTEAFF
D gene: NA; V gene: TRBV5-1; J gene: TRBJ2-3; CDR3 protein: CASSLALSGTDTQYF
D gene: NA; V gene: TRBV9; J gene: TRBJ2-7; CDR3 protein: CASSEGVGRTHEQYF
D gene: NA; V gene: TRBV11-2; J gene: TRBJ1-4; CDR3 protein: CASSLGPSNEKLFF
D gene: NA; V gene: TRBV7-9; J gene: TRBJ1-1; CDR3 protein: CASSFSGGEAFF
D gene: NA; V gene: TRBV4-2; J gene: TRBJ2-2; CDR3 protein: CASSQDTDRTGELFF
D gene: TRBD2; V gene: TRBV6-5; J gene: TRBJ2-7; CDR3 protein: CASTLGLAGNDEQYF
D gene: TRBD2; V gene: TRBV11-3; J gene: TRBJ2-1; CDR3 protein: CASSPPGSGGDLEQFF
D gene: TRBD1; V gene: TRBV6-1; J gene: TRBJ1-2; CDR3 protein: CASSALGHRGPGGYTF
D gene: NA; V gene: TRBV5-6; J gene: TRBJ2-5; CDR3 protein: CASSLEGQGQGETQYF
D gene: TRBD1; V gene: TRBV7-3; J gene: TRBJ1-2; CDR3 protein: CASSHGTGDGYTF
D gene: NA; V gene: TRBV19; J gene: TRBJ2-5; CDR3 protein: CASSKHGRQYF
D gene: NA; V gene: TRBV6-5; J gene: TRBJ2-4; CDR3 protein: CASSPTQGKNIQYF
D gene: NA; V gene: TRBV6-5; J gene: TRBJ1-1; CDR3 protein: CASRYPGGGTEAFF
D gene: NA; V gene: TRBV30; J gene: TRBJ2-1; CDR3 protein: CAWSGDSYNEQFF
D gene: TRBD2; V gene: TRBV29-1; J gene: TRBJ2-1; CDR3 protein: CSVGGGTNVYEQFF
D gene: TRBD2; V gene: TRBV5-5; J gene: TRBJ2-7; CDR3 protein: CASSYSGGAAYEQYF
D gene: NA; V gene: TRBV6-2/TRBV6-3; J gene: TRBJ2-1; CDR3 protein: CASSYGGGGSNEQFF
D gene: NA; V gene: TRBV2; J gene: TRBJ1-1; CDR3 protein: CASRIQNTEAFF
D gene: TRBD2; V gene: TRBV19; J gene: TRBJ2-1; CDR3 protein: CASSSRTSGRARENEQFF
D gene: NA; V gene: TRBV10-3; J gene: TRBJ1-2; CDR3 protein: CAISEGRGSTNYGYTF
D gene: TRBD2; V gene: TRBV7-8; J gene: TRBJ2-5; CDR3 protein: CASSPRSGRGETQYF
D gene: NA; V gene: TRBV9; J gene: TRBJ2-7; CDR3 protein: CASSVEGQGYEQYF
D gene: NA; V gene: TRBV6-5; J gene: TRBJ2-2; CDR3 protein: CASSYMRENTGELFF
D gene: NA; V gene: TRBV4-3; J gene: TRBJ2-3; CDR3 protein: CASSQEPGSQPQYF
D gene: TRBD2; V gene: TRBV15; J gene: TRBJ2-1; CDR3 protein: CATSRDKEGLAGGPSNEQFF
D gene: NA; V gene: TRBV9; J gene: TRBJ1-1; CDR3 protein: CASTWGAHSDTEAFF
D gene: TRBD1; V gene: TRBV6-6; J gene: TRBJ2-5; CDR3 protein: CASSPRTGQETQYF
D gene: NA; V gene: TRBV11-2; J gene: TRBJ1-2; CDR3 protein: CASSPPVIRSGYTF
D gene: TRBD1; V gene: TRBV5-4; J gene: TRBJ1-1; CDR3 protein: CASSYGTANTEAFF
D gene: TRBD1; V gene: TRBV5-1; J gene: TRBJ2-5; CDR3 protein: CASSLGGQGYQETQYF
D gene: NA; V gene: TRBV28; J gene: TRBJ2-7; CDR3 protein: CASSLGGGLLIYEQYF